A selection of T cell receptor beta chains follows, all from one sample in a study of T cell responses to AZD1222 COVID-19 vaccine. The table came from immunoSEQ multiplex PCR; TCRdb's copy has only in-frame clones and leaves some out. This sample has about 160,000 clones, with around 92% found just once. Specimen: peripheral blood, collected on day 0 of MenACWY control vaccination. The source is an adult in good health. CDR3s include the opening cysteine and the closing phenylalanine or tryptophan. A D gene is named only where the DNA matches it firmly. Clone size is stated in some rows and not others, as once, few, many or a class when expanded.

>15|NA|TRBJ1-6|TRBV6-5|NA
CASSYRQSYNSPLHF
TGTGCCAGCAGTTATCGACAGTCCTATAATTCACCCCTCCACTTT
>13|NA|TRBJ1-1|TRBV7-2|NA
CASSFKGGTEAFF
TGTGCCAGCAGCTTCAAGGGGGGGACTGAAGCTTTCTTT
>15|NA|TRBJ2-1|TRBV27|NA
CASSPAGSALLHSFF
TGTGCCAGCAGTCCAGCAGGGTCCGCCCTACTCCACAGTTTCTTC
>15|NA|TRBJ1-2|TRBV6-1|NA
CASSERSDNWYGYTF
TGTGCCAGCAGTGAACGGTCAGACAATTGGTATGGCTACACCTTC
>15|TRBD1|TRBJ2-7|TRBV24-1|NA
CATSDWVGGTYEQYF
TGTGCCACCAGTGATTGGGTAGGGGGCACCTACGAGCAGTACTTC
>14|TRBD2|TRBJ2-5|TRBV24-1|NA
CATSKLGTSGGQYF
TGTGCCACCAGTAAACTTGGGACTAGCGGGGGCCAGTACTTC
>14|NA|TRBJ1-2|TRBV6-6|NA
CASTQDAANYGYTF
TGTGCCAGCACCCAGGACGCGGCTAACTATGGCTACACCTTC
>11|NA|TRBJ1-2|TRBV7-9|NA
CASSPSGGYTF
TGTGCCAGCAGCCCCTCGGGAGGCTACACCTTC
>13|NA|TRBJ2-7|TRBV4-1|NA
CASSLNLAYEQYF
TGCGCCAGCAGCCTAAACCTAGCCTACGAGCAGTACTTC
>15|NA|TRBJ2-7|TRBV28|NA
CASSITVVTHDGQYF
TGTGCCAGCAGTATTACAGTGGTTACACACGACGGGCAGTACTTC
>13|TRBD1|TRBJ1-2|TRBV6-4|NA
CASSTGTGYGYTF
TGTGCCAGCAGTACGGGGACAGGATATGGCTACACCTTC
>15|TRBD1|TRBJ2-5|TRBV13|NA
CASSTRTGRSETQYF
TGTGCCAGCAGCACCCGGACAGGGAGGTCGGAGACCCAGTACTTC
>15|NA|TRBJ1-5|TRBV2|NA
CASREVWPSNQPQHF
TGTGCCAGCAGGGAGGTGTGGCCAAGCAATCAGCCCCAGCATTTT
>16|TRBD2|TRBJ2-1|TRBV9|NA
CASSGATSGRYNEQFF
TGTGCCAGCAGCGGGGCTACTAGCGGGCGTTACAATGAGCAGTTCTTC
>13|NA|TRBJ1-2|TRBV15|NA
CATSRQGGYGYTF
TGTGCCACCAGCAGACAGGGAGGGTATGGCTACACCTTC
>16|TRBD1|TRBJ1-2|TRBV30|NA
CAWTGTGDLRNYGYTF
TGTGCCTGGACTGGGACAGGGGACCTAAGAAACTATGGCTACACCTTC
>12|NA|TRBJ2-7|TRBV28|few
CASRLDQYEQYF
TGTGCCAGCCGACTAGATCAGTACGAGCAGTACTTC
>15|NA|TRBJ1-2|TRBV5-4|NA
CASSGQGPANYGYTF
TGTGCCAGCAGCGGGCAGGGACCGGCTAACTATGGCTACACCTTC
>14|NA|TRBJ1-2|TRBV27|NA
CASSPGVKTYGYTF
TGTGCCAGCAGTCCTGGAGTGAAAACCTATGGCTACACCTTC
>15|NA|TRBJ2-1|TRBV3-1/TRBV3-2|NA
CASSQVRSRGNEQFF
TGTGCCAGCAGCCAAGTAAGATCGCGGGGAAATGAGCAGTTCTTC
>11|NA|TRBJ1-1|TRBV6-5|NA
CASRRDLEAFF
TGTGCCAGCAGACGGGACCTTGAAGCTTTCTTT
>14|NA|TRBJ1-2|TRBV5-6|NA
CASSFLTTNYGYTF
TGTGCCAGCAGCTTCCTTACAACCAACTATGGCTACACCTTC
>16|TRBD1|TRBJ1-1|TRBV19|NA
CASSDDRVTVNTEAFF
TGTGCCAGTAGTGACGACAGGGTCACGGTGAACACTGAAGCTTTCTTT
>13|NA|TRBJ2-6|TRBV11-2|NA
CASSPGGANVLTF
TGTGCCAGCAGTCCGGGAGGGGCCAACGTCCTGACTTTC
>16|NA|TRBJ1-3|TRBV15|NA
CATSRVGRYSGNTIYF
TGTGCCACCAGCAGGGTCGGCAGGTACTCTGGAAACACCATATATTTT
>19|TRBD2|TRBJ2-2|TRBV28|NA
CASSPRGRTRKKNTGELFF
TGTGCCAGCAGCCCCCGGGGGAGGACTAGGAAGAAGAACACCGGGGAGCTGTTTTTT
>13|TRBD1|TRBJ2-5|TRBV5-8|NA
CATSHGTGGTQYF
TGTGCCACCTCACACGGGACAGGGGGTACCCAGTACTTC
>14|NA|TRBJ2-7|TRBV29-1|NA
CSVGAPLAPYEQYF
TGCAGCGTCGGGGCCCCTCTAGCGCCCTACGAGCAGTACTTC
>16|NA|TRBJ2-1|TRBV7-6|NA
CASSLAIPPPNNEQFF
TGTGCCAGCAGCTTAGCCATCCCACCCCCAAACAATGAGCAGTTCTTC
>13|TRBD1|TRBJ2-2|TRBV10-2|NA
CASNRQGTGELFF
TGCGCCAGCAATAGACAGGGAACCGGGGAGCTGTTTTTT
>16|NA|TRBJ1-2|TRBV4-3|NA
CASSQDSGFVPYGYTF
TGCGCCAGCAGCCAAGATTCGGGCTTCGTCCCCTATGGCTACACCTTC
>12|NA|TRBJ2-1|TRBV7-2|NA
CASGRRTHEQFF
TGTGCCAGCGGGAGAAGGACCCATGAGCAGTTCTTC
>14|NA|TRBJ1-1|TRBV11-2|NA
CASSITGAQTEAFF
TGTGCCAGCAGCATAACGGGGGCGCAGACTGAAGCTTTCTTT